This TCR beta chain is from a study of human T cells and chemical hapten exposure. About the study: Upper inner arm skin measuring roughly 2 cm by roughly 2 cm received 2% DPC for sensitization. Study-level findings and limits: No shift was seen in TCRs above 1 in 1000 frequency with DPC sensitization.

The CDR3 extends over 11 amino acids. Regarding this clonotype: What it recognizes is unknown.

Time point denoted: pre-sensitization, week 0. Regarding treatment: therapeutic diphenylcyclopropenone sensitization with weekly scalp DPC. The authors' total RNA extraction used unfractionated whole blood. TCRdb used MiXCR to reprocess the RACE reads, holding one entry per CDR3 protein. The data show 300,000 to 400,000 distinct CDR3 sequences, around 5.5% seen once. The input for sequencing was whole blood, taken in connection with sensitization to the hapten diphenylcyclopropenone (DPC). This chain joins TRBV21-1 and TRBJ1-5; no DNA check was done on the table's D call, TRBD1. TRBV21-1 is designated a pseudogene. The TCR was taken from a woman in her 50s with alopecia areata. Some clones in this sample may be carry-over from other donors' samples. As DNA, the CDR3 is TGTGCCAGGGGGGGGAATCAGCCCCAGCATTTT. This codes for CARGGNQPQHF.